This record covers a single T cell receptor (beta chain). Sequenced by immunoSEQ multiplex PCR; TCRdb stores in-frame clones only, minus some. This sample has about 30,000 clones; roughly 82% occur once, and the top ten carry approximately 1%. The record originates from a study of T cells in narcolepsy. The J segment lost 4 bases and the V segment lost 3 bases, leaving 4 bases of the junction unmatched. The CDR3 loop spans 15 amino acids. Germline V lookup: CDR1 SGHTA, CDR2 FQGNSA. The sample comprised CD45RA- memory CD4+ T cells from PBMCs. V is TRBV7-2 and J is TRBJ1-3; 9 nucleotides agree with TRBD1. This TCR was sampled from a human donor with narcolepsy. The CDR3 nucleotides are TGTGCCAGCAGCTTTACAGGGGGCGCAGGAAACACCATATATTTT. Its protein is CASSFTGGAGNTIYF.